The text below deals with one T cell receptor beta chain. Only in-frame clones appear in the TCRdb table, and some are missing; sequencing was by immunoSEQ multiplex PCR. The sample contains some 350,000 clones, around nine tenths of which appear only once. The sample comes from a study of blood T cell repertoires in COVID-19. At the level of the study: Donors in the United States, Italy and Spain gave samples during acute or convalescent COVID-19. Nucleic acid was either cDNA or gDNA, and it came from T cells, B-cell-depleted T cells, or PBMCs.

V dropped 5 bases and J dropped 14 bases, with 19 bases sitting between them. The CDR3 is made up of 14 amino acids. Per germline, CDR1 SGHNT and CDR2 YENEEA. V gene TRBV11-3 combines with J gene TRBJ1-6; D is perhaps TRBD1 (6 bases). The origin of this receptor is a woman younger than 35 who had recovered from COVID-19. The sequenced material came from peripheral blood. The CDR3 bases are TGTGCCAGCAGCCGGACAGCCCTAGGTGTAACCCTCCACTTT. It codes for CASSRTALGVTLHF.